These T cell receptor beta chains were read from a single sample in a study of CD8 T cells in ankylosing spondylitis. TCRdb fed the 5' RACE reads into MiXCR, producing one record per CDR3 protein. The data show approximately 140,000 distinct CDR3 sequences, roughly 8.4% seen once. The sequenced sample was synovial fluid, either unsorted or a sorted T cell fraction (not recorded which). These receptors were obtained from a male donor with ankylosing spondylitis. Each CDR3 is given with its conserved first and last residue. A D gene is named only where the DNA matches it firmly. The size of a clone is reported for some rows only, either as once, few or many, or as a class for expanded clones.

>TRBV7-3|.|TRBJ2-1|.
CASSLKGVGMVFF
TGTGCCAGCAGCTTAAAGGGGGTAGGGATGGTGTTCTTC
>TRBV7-6|many|TRBJ2-7|TRBD2
CASTPFFSREGSEQYF
TGTGCCAGCACGCCTTTTTTTTCGCGGGAGGGGTCCGAGCAGTACTTC
>TRBV9|many|TRBJ1-5|.
CASSVGTKQPQHF
TGTGCCAGCAGCGTAGGGACAAAGCAGCCCCAGCATTTT
>TRBV12-3/TRBV12-4|.|TRBJ2-7|TRBD1
CASSKGQGAYEQYF
TGTGCCAGCAGTAAAGGACAGGGGGCCTACGAGCAGTACTTC
>TRBV27|many|TRBJ2-2|.
CASTLSSVASTGELFF
TGTGCCAGCACCCTCTCTAGCGTTGCCTCCACCGGGGAGCTGTTTTTT
>TRBV5-5|many|TRBJ2-4|.
CASTPMEGGSDIQYF
TGTGCCAGCACTCCGATGGAGGGGGGTTCGGACATTCAGTACTTC
>TRBV27|.|TRBJ2-1|.
CASSLAFMGRGEQFF
TGTGCCAGCAGTTTGGCTTTCATGGGGCGAGGTGAGCAGTTCTTC
>TRBV5-1|.|TRBJ1-1|.
CASSRVRENTEAFF
TGCGCCAGCAGCCGCGTCAGGGAGAACACTGAAGCTTTCTTT
>TRBV3-1|few|TRBJ1-6|.
CASRGTSSSYNSPLHF
TGTGCCAGCCGCGGGACGTCGAGCTCCTATAATTCACCCCTCCACTTT
>TRBV11-3|many|TRBJ1-3|TRBD1
CASSSGQGHSGNTIYF
TGTGCCAGCAGCTCCGGACAGGGCCACTCTGGAAACACCATATATTTT
>TRBV20-1|.|TRBJ2-5|TRBD2
CSARDRTSGRAQYF
TGCAGTGCTAGAGACCGGACTAGCGGGAGGGCCCAGTACTTC
>TRBV5-1|many|TRBJ2-1|.
CASNEPSYNEQFF
TGCGCCAGCAACGAGCCCTCCTACAATGAGCAGTTCTTC
>TRBV5-1|few|TRBJ1-1|.
CASSSNLGTEAFF
TGCGCCAGCAGCTCAAACCTCGGGACTGAAGCTTTCTTT
>TRBV27|.|TRBJ2-1|.
CASSGGSSYNEQFF
TGTGCCAGCAGCGGGGGCTCGTCCTACAATGAGCAGTTCTTC
>TRBV20-1|many|TRBJ2-1|.
CSASGTGVGYNEQFF
TGCAGTGCCAGTGGGACTGGCGTAGGGTACAATGAGCAGTTCTTC
>TRBV29-1|few|TRBJ2-7|.
CSVGMTGAGEQYF
TGCAGCGTTGGAATGACAGGCGCTGGAGAGCAGTACTTC
>TRBV11-2|many|TRBJ2-5|TRBD1
CASSEGGQGRETQYF
TGTGCCAGCAGCGAAGGGGGACAGGGAAGAGAGACCCAGTACTTC
>TRBV5-1|many|TRBJ2-1|.
CASSVGGLYNEQFF
TGCGCCAGCAGTGTCGGTGGACTCTACAATGAGCAGTTCTTC